The 14 T cell receptor beta chains below were found in one sample sequenced in a study of T-cell reconstitution after alpha-beta-depleted transplantation in children. The library targeted TCRbeta and was prepared with unique molecular identifiers. TCRdb used MiXCR to reprocess the PCR reads, holding one entry per CDR3 protein. The sample has around 500,000 distinct CDR3 sequences; about an eighth are singletons. This specimen consisted of PBMCs from the stem cell graft donor, obtained from the stem cell graft. These receptors were taken from a human donor who donated a stem cell graft to a child with combined immunodeficiency.

This clonotype was found a few times. The chain is built from TRBV12-3 or TRBV12-4 and TRBJ2-1, with no clear D. V shed 10 bases and J shed 4 bases, with 11 bases lying between them. This CDR3 comprises 12 residues. CDR3 sequence: CATSGLYNEQFF. The CDR3 coding sequence is TGTGCCACCTCGGGCCTATACAATGAGCAGTTCTTC.

This clonotype has a count of ten or more. V and J are TRBV12-3 or TRBV12-4 and TRBJ2-7, with D hard to call. Trimming took 2 bases from V and 6 from J, leaving 14 bases between them. The CDR3 covers 14 residues. CDR3 region: CASSLSQTSGEQYF. Here the CDR3 DNA reads TGTGCCAGCAGTTTAAGTCAGACCTCTGGCGAGCAGTACTTC.

This clonotype was seen more than once but under ten times. The rearrangement links TRBV11-2 to TRBJ2-5; possibly TRBD2 for D (7 bases). Trimming removed 7 bases from V and 2 bases from J, with 17 bases in between. The germline gives CDR1 SGHAT, CDR2 FQNNGV. The CDR3 consists of 15 residues. The CDR3 is CASTPLRGPQETQYF. Here the CDR3 DNA reads TGTGCCAGCACCCCATTGCGGGGGCCTCAAGAGACCCAGTACTTC.

The sample holds a few counts of this clonotype. This sequence joins TRBV5-1 and TRBJ2-7; 7 nucleotides line up with TRBD1. This CDR3 comprises 15 residues. Trimming cost V 4 bases and J 3 bases; bases outside gene matches: 10. Germline CDR1 is SGHRS and CDR2 is YFSETQ. The CDR3 DNA sequence: TGCGCCAGCAGCCTGGTCGGGACAGCCTACTACGAGCAGTACTTC. Amino acid sequence: CASSLVGTAYYEQYF.

V gene TRBV20-1 combines with J gene TRBJ2-7, with D unclear. The germline V and J ends were trimmed by 0 bases and 2 bases, with 14 bases remaining between them. Germline-derived CDR1 and CDR2 are DFQATT and SNEGSKA (reference sequence). The CDR3 has 15 amino acids. The CDR3 loop is CSARDNSKGTYEQYF. CDR3 sequence (DNA): TGCAGTGCTAGAGATAATAGCAAAGGGACCTACGAGCAGTACTTC.

The chain is built from TRBV3-1 and TRBJ2-7, with 11 bases fitting TRBD2. V lost 4 bases to trimming and J lost 6 bases; unmatched junction nucleotides: 8. The CDR3 runs 15 residues. In germline, CDR1 is LGHDT, CDR2 YNNKEL (reference sequence). The CDR3 DNA sequence: TGTGCCAGCAGCCCCACACTAGCGGGAGTCCTCGAGCAGTACTTC. Translating it yields CASSPTLAGVLEQYF.

There are a few counts of this clonotype. The rearrangement links TRBV4-3 to TRBJ2-1; D call uncertain. The CDR3 contains 15 residues. Germline assignment: CDR1 LGHNA and CDR2 YSLEER. Trimming took off 0 bases at V and 5 bases at J, with 11 bases between the two ends. The DNA of the CDR3 is TGCGCCAGCAGCCAAGATCGGTTACATCACAATGAGCAGTTCTTC. Its translation is CASSQDRLHHNEQFF.

This clonotype turned up a few times. V gene TRBV20-1 combines with J gene TRBJ2-7, with 8 positions matching TRBD2. V gave up 5 bases and J gave up 0 bases; unmatched junction bases: 12. Germline V gene lookup returns CDR1 DFQATT and CDR2 SNEGSKA (reference sequence). The CDR3 is made up of 16 amino acids. The CDR3 DNA reads as TGCAGTGCTTCGACCTCGACTAGCGCTAGCTCCTACGAGCAGTACTTC. Protein sequence: CSASTSTSASSYEQYF.

V usage is TRBV2 and J usage is TRBJ2-7; no firm D call. With 1 base removed from V and 0 bases from J, the gap between germline ends came to 7 bases. This CDR3 comprises 14 residues. Germline V gene data show CDR1 as SNHLY and CDR2 as FYNNEI. CDR3 in DNA: TGTGCCAGCAGTGAAGTGGCGTTCTCCTACGAGCAGTACTTC. It is translated as CASSEVAFSYEQYF.

V gene TRBV29-1 combines with J gene TRBJ2-4; the D is unclear. The CDR3 length is 10 residues. The germline V gene encodes CDR1 SQVTM and CDR2 ANQGSEA. The V gene lost 7 bases and the J gene lost 10 bases, with 11 bases spanning the gap. The CDR3 loop reads CSALNTIQYF. The CDR3 DNA reads TGCAGCGCGCTAAATACTATTCAGTACTTC.

This clonotype came up a few times. The chain uses TRBV19 and TRBJ2-1; 10 nucleotides line up with TRBD1. The junction had 5 bases not matched to a gene; V was cut back by 3 bases and J by 3 bases. The CDR3 runs to 16 residues. CDR1 and CDR2 (germline): LNHDA, SQIVND (reference sequence). CDR3 protein: CASSMRGTGDYNEQFF. In nucleotides, the CDR3 is TGTGCCAGTAGTATGAGGGGGACAGGGGACTACAATGAGCAGTTCTTC.

The rearrangement joins TRBV11-1 to TRBJ2-7, with 8 bases fitting TRBD2. The CDR3 is 20 residues long. Germline V gives CDR1 SGHAT, CDR2 FQDESV (reference sequence). After removal of 1 base from V and 1 base from J, the junction contained 18 bases not matched to a gene. The CDR3 spells CASSLGPSGGSGVPSYEQYF. For the CDR3, the DNA is TGTGCCAGCAGCTTAGGACCGTCGGGGGGGTCGGGGGTGCCATCCTACGAGCAGTACTTC.

This clonotype was detected ten times or more. V is TRBV12-3 or TRBV12-4 and J is TRBJ2-3; 8 nucleotides match TRBD1. Unmatched junction bases numbered 8, after V lost 5 bases and J lost 4 bases. This CDR3 region has 15 residues. In DNA form, the CDR3 reads TGTGCCAGCAGTCTCACAGGGGGTGGGGCAGATACGCAGTATTTT. Translated: CASSLTGGGADTQYF.

This clonotype was seen repeatedly, ten times or more. The chain recombines TRBV6-5 with TRBJ1-2; 9 bases align to TRBD1. The V gene's germline CDR1 is MNHEY and CDR2 SVGAGI. Unmatched junction bases numbered 5, after V lost 2 bases and J lost 7 bases. This CDR3 region has 14 residues. CDR3 residues: CASSYGTGRSGYTF. DNA for the CDR3: TGTGCCAGCAGTTACGGGACAGGGCGCTCTGGCTACACCTTC.